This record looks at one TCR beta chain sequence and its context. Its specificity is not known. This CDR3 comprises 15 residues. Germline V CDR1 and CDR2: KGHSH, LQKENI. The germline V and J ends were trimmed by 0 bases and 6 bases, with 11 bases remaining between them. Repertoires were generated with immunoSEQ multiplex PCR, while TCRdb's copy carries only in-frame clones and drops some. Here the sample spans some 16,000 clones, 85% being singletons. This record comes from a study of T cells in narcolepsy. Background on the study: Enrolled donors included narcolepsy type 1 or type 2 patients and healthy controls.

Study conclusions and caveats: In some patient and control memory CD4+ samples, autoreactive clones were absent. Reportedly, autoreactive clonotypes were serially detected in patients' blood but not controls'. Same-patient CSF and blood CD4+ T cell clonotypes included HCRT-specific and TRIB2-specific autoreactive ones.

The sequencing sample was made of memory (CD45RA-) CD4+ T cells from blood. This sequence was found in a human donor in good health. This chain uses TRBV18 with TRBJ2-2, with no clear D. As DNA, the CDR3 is TGTGCCAGCTCACCACCGGATCGGGTTGCCGGGGAGCTGTTTTTT. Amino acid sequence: CASSPPDRVAGELFF.